Shown below are 18 T cell receptor beta chains from a single sample sequenced in a study of human T cells and chemical hapten exposure. Indicated time point: healthy volunteer bleed at 6 weeks. From whole blood left unfractionated, total RNA was extracted. TCRdb recomputed calls from the RACE reads with MiXCR, one row per CDR3 protein. The repertoire includes 70,000 to 95,000 distinct CDR3 sequences, about 9.2% of them detected once, and 1.7% sits in the top ten. The sequenced material came from whole blood. These receptors originate from a female donor in good health. Some clones in this sample may be carry-over from other donors' samples.

This clonotype has at least ten counts. The V call is TRBV5-1, the J call TRBJ2-5; D is ambiguous. The CDR3 spans 14 residues. Germline V gene data show CDR1 as SGHRS and CDR2 as YFSETQ. V gave up 4 bases and J gave up 1 base, with 11 bases separating them. CDR3 residues: CASSELGSQETQYF. The CDR3 bases are TGCGCCAGCAGCGAACTGGGGTCCCAAGAGACCCAGTACTTC.

At least ten counts were recorded for this clonotype. The V and J genes are TRBV15 and TRBJ2-3, with 7 bases aligning to TRBD2. V lost 1 base to trimming and J lost 4 bases; unmatched junction nucleotides: 2. Germline V lookup: CDR1 LNHNV, CDR2 YYDKDF (reference sequence). CDR3 length equals 14 residues. The CDR3 region has the DNA TGTGCCACCAGCAGAGGACTAGCTGCAGATACGCAGTATTTT. It yields the protein CATSRGLAADTQYF. The variable domain in full, completed from reference TRBV15 and TRBJ2-3, reads DAMVIQNPRYQVTQFGKPVTLSCSQTLNHNVMYWYQQKSSQAPKLLFHYYDKDFNNEADTPDNFQSRRPNTSFCFLDIRSPGLGDTAMYLCATSRGLAADTQYFGPGTRLTVL.

This clonotype was seen a handful of times. The chain combines TRBV20-1 with TRBJ2-3, with 11 bases that match TRBD2. J gave up 2 bases and V 7 bases, and 8 bases lay outside the gene matches. Per germline, CDR1 DFQATT and CDR2 SNEGSKA (reference sequence). This CDR3 region has 15 residues. As DNA, the CDR3 is TGCAGTGGTGGTAGCGGGGGGGCGAACACAGATACGCAGTATTTT. Encoded protein: CSGGSGGANTDTQYF.

This clonotype appeared many times. V usage is TRBV7-2 and J usage is TRBJ1-2; D is uncertain. Trimming shortened V by 5 bases and J by 4 bases, and 14 bases separated the two germline ends. The CDR3 is 14 residues long. Germline lookup yields CDR1 SGHTA and CDR2 FQGNSA. The CDR3 DNA reads TGTGCCAGCAGCCCTGTTGGTGGGCCCTATGGCTACACCTTC. Translated, it gives CASSPVGGPYGYTF.

In this sample, this clonotype turned up a few times. This chain uses TRBV11-1 with TRBJ1-1; D is ambiguous. CDR1 and CDR2 from the germline V gene are SGHAT and FQDESV (reference sequence). This CDR3 is 16 amino acids long. Trimming shortened V by 1 base and J by 1 base, and 13 bases separated the two germline ends. This CDR3 is CASSLVGQTRNTEAFF. The CDR3 nucleotides read TGTGCCAGCAGCTTAGTAGGTCAGACACGGAACACTGAAGCTTTCTTT.

The chain has TRBV5-1 and TRBJ2-3; 9 nucleotides align to TRBD1. V dropped 5 bases and J dropped 0; count of bases not matched to a gene: 7. The germline gives CDR1 SGHRS, CDR2 YFSETQ. This CDR3 spans 16 amino acids. The chain's CDR3 is CASRVGTGSSTDTQYF. CDR3 DNA sequence: TGCGCCAGCAGAGTTGGGACAGGGAGTAGCACAGATACGCAGTATTTT. The full variable domain, completed using reference TRBV5-1 and TRBJ2-3, is KAGVTQTPRYLIKTRGQQVTLSCSPISGHRSVSWYQQTPGQGLQFLFEYFSETQRNKGNFPGRFSGRQFSNSRSEMNVSTLELGDSALYLCASRVGTGSSTDTQYFGPGTRLTVL.

This clonotype was found many times. J is TRBJ1-3 and V is TRBV12-3 or TRBV12-4; no clear D gene. The CDR3 sequence is 15 residues long. Trimming took 3 bases from V and 4 from J, leaving 13 bases between them. CDR3 nucleotides: TGTGCCAGCAGTTTCGGTCCTGGGTCCGGAAACACCATATATTTT. Protein sequence: CASSFGPGSGNTIYF.

The chain recombines TRBV2 with TRBJ1-2; D uncertain. Deletions cut 3 bases from V and 5 bases from J, with 13 bases between. Germline V gene sequence: CDR1 SNHLY, CDR2 FYNNEI. The length of the CDR3 is 14 residues. CDR3 coding DNA: TGTGCCAGCAGTGACGGGCCGCTTAGTTATGGCTACACCTTC. This encodes CASSDGPLSYGYTF.

In this sample, this clonotype turned up many times. The chain has TRBV12-3 or TRBV12-4 and TRBJ1-4, with D possibly TRBD1 on 5 matching bases. The CDR3 spans 13 residues. The germline V and J ends were trimmed by 0 bases and 12 bases, with 11 bases remaining between them. CDR3 DNA sequence: TGTGCCAGCAGTTTAGCGGGGGTCAGGGAACTGTTTTTT. It encodes CASSLAGVRELFF.

With regard to this clonotype: A much more abundant neighbour one base away suggests this may be a read error. Lacking the conserved final phenylalanine or tryptophan, this CDR3 likely reflects a read error. J is TRBJ2-6 and V is TRBV12-3 or TRBV12-4, with D possibly TRBD1 on 6 matching bases. This CDR3 comprises 17 residues. V shed 4 bases and J shed 4 bases, with 17 bases lying between them. As DNA, the CDR3 is TGTGCCAGCAGTTACTCCGGCAGGGGTTACGGGGCCAACGTCCTGACTTCC. Translated: CASSYSGRGYGANVLTS.

The chain is built from TRBV27 and TRBJ2-5; 9 positions match TRBD2. Per germline, CDR1 MNHEY and CDR2 SMNVEV (reference sequence). V lost 3 bases to trimming and J lost 5 bases; unmatched junction nucleotides: 7. The CDR3 is 15 residues long. Here the CDR3 DNA reads TGTGCCAGCAGTTTGGCGGGGGGGCCGTTTGAGACCCAGTACTTC. Amino acid sequence: CASSLAGGPFETQYF.

The chain employs TRBV5-1 and TRBJ2-7; 9 nucleotides align to TRBD2. The germline CDR1 and CDR2 sequences are SGHRS and YFSETQ. The CDR3 has 15 residues. J gave up 2 bases and V 5 bases, and 8 bases lay outside the gene matches. CDR3 DNA: TGCGCCAGCAGTACTCAAGCGGGGGGCACCTACGAGCAGTACTTC. Its translation: CASSTQAGGTYEQYF.

The chain is built from TRBV2 and TRBJ1-2; TRBD1 matches 9 bases. With 6 bases clipped from V and 5 bases from J, the junction kept 10 bases outside the gene matches. The CDR3 contains 15 residues. Germline V gives CDR1 SNHLY, CDR2 FYNNEI. CDR3 DNA: TGTGCCAGCAGCTTGACCGGGACAGGGAGTTATGGCTACACCTTC. Protein product: CASSLTGTGSYGYTF.

Regarding this clonotype: This may be a read error, as it is one base from a much larger clone. The genes are TRBV20-1 and TRBJ1-5; D is unresolved. Germline CDR1 DFQATT, CDR2 SNEGSKA (reference sequence). The CDR3 is 13 amino acids. The CDR3 loop reads CSARDRTYQPQNF. The CDR3 nucleotides are TGCAGTGCTAGAGATCGCACGTATCAGCCCCAGAATTTT.

This clonotype was seen many times. The V gene is TRBV5-1, the J gene TRBJ2-7; TRBD2 matches at 12 bases. Germline CDR1 is SGHRS and CDR2 is YFSETQ. V was clipped by 4 bases and J by 5 bases; unmatched bases: 16. There are 18 residues in the CDR3. This CDR3 is CASSQGLAGHKIVDEQYF. DNA for the CDR3: TGCGCCAGCAGCCAGGGACTAGCGGGTCACAAAATTGTCGACGAGCAGTACTTC.

This clonotype was picked up a small number of times. This chain uses TRBV7-8 with TRBJ1-4; D not certain. Trimming cost V 4 bases and J 0 bases, with 12 bases left between them. The germline V gene has CDR1 SGHVS and CDR2 FQNEAQ. The CDR3 sequence is 16 residues long. The CDR3 loop reads CASSSVGRATNEKLFF. CDR3 in DNA: TGTGCCAGCAGCTCAGTAGGACGCGCAACTAATGAAAAACTGTTTTTT.

This clonotype came up many times. This chain links TRBV13 with TRBJ2-7; 7 bases match TRBD1. Germline trimming cut 5 bases from V and 0 bases from J; bases unmatched to any gene: 4. The CDR3 has 14 amino acids. Germline CDR1 PRHDT, CDR2 FYEKMQ (reference sequence). CDR3 nucleotide sequence: TGTGCCAGCAGCAGGAACAGGGGCTCCTACGAGCAGTACTTC. Its translation: CASSRNRGSYEQYF.

V usage is TRBV11-2 and J usage is TRBJ1-6, with 7 bases lining up with TRBD1. Losses at the gene ends were 3 bases for V and 8 bases for J; bases not matched to a gene: 4. The V gene's germline CDR1 is SGHAT and CDR2 FQNNGV. CDR3 length: 14 amino acids. The CDR3 here is CASSFDRADSPLHF. CDR3 DNA: TGTGCCAGCAGCTTTGACAGGGCTGATTCACCCCTCCACTTT.